A single sample is the source of the 31 T cell receptor beta chains below, sequenced in a study of T cell repertoires in cytomegalovirus infection. TCRdb reprocessed the reads with MiXCR, giving one entry per CDR3 protein. The table has hundreds of thousands of distinct CDR3 sequences, roughly 36% seen once. For these TCRs, the target antigens are not known. The source material was cultured PBMCs, sampled from culture after CMV antigen stimulation. The receptor source for this set is a human donor in good health (CMV status not recorded). Some clones in this sample may be carry-over from other donors' samples.

This clonotype was recorded many times. This chain uses TRBV7-8 with TRBJ2-7; 7 bases agree with TRBD2. V lost 3 bases, J lost 5 bases, and 13 bases stayed unmatched. The CDR3 totals 16 residues. Germline V gives CDR1 SGHVS, CDR2 FQNEAQ. The DNA for the CDR3 is TGTGCCAGCAGCTTCGGGACTGCCCGCGGGGGAGACGAGCAGTACTTC. Translated, it gives CASSFGTARGGDEQYF.

The V gene is TRBV7-2, the J gene TRBJ2-2; D unresolved. V was shortened by 2 bases and J by 3 bases, with 13 bases between the two germline ends. The CDR3 spans 16 residues. CDR1 and CDR2 from the germline V gene are SGHTA and FQGNSA. The CDR3 region is CASSLIRFGDTGELFF. In nucleotides, the CDR3 is TGTGCCAGCAGCTTAATTCGGTTCGGAGACACCGGGGAGCTGTTTTTT.

V usage is TRBV13 and J usage is TRBJ2-1, with TRBD2 identical over 9 bases. The CDR3 loop spans 16 amino acids. Looked up from germline, CDR1 is PRHDT and CDR2 is FYEKMQ (reference sequence). Trimming at V came to 2 bases and at J to 8 bases, leaving 10 bases not matched to a gene. As DNA, the CDR3 is TGTGCCAGCAGCTTATCTGTTAGGCGGGAGGGCCATGAGCAGTTCTTC. Translation gives CASSLSVRREGHEQFF.

This clonotype was found a few times. This chain joins TRBV6-1 and TRBJ2-5; 11 bases align to TRBD2. The CDR3 is made up of 19 amino acids. In germline, CDR1 is MNHNS, CDR2 SASEGT. V trimming: 5 bases; J trimming: 2 bases; junction bases outside the gene matches: 16. This CDR3 reads CASSSPSGGPRGWQETQYF. CDR3 coding DNA: TGTGCCAGCAGTTCGCCTAGCGGGGGGCCGCGAGGTTGGCAAGAGACCCAGTACTTC.

The chain is built from TRBV6-2 or TRBV6-3 and TRBJ2-3; TRBD2 aligns across 7 bases. The CDR3 extends over 17 amino acids. Germline V gives CDR1 MNHEY, CDR2 SVGEGT. Trimming cost V 6 bases and J 2 bases; bases outside gene matches: 14. The CDR3 is CASSPFGGGSSTDTQYF. The DNA of the CDR3 is TGTGCCAGCAGCCCCTTCGGCGGCGGGAGCTCCACAGATACGCAGTATTTT.

The J gene is TRBJ1-2, the V gene TRBV2; 7 nucleotides line up with TRBD1. This CDR3 contains 14 residues. Germline V gene data show CDR1 as SNHLY and CDR2 as FYNNEI. With 2 bases clipped from V and 8 bases from J, the junction kept 8 bases outside the gene matches. CDR3 in amino acids: CASSELGPGQGYTF. The CDR3 bases are TGTGCCAGCAGTGAATTGGGGCCGGGACAGGGCTACACCTTC.

The chain employs TRBV20-1 and TRBJ1-5; a possible D gene is TRBD1 (6 bases). V was shortened by 4 bases and J by 6 bases, with 19 bases between the two germline ends. The CDR3 runs to 15 residues. From germline, CDR1 is DFQATT and CDR2 SNEGSKA (reference sequence). The CDR3 DNA reads TGCAGTGCTACCACCCTTCTAGGGGGGGGTCAGCCCCAGCATTTT. Translation: CSATTLLGGGQPQHF.

This clonotype showed up many times. The rearrangement links TRBV6-1 to TRBJ1-1, with a weak D call TRBD1 (5 bases). The CDR3 is 14 amino acids. Germline V gene data show CDR1 as MNHNS and CDR2 as SASEGT. Deletions cut 5 bases from V and 0 bases from J, with 10 bases between. The CDR3 DNA sequence: TGTGCCAGCAGTCAGAGACAGCTGAACACTGAAGCTTTCTTT. Translated, it gives CASSQRQLNTEAFF.

V gene TRBV7-6 combines with J gene TRBJ1-1; 12 nucleotides match TRBD1. Trimming cost V 4 bases and J 1 base; bases outside gene matches: 4. Germline V gives CDR1 SGHVS, CDR2 FNYEAQ. The CDR3 length is 16 residues. This CDR3 is CASSSGQGAGNTEAFF. CDR3 DNA sequence: TGTGCCAGCAGCTCGGGACAGGGGGCTGGGAACACTGAAGCTTTCTTT.

The chain couples TRBV12-3 or TRBV12-4 to TRBJ1-4, with 10 bases fitting TRBD1. With V trimmed by 6 bases and J by 7 bases, 2 bases remained unmatched. The CDR3 contains 13 residues. The CDR3 loop is CASRRDRGEKLFF. In nucleotides, the CDR3 is TGTGCCAGCAGAAGGGACAGGGGTGAAAAACTGTTTTTT.

The gene calls are TRBV20-1 and TRBJ1-5; 9 nucleotides line up with TRBD1. V lost 4 bases and J lost 2; bases outside the gene matches: 6. Germline-derived CDR1 and CDR2 are DFQATT and SNEGSKA (reference sequence). This CDR3 comprises 15 residues. The CDR3 DNA sequence: TGCAGTGCTACGGGACAGGGCGTGGGCAATCAGCCCCAGCATTTT. Amino acids: CSATGQGVGNQPQHF.

The chain uses TRBV7-6 and TRBJ2-5, with D possibly matching TRBD2 (5 bases). V gave up 1 base and J gave up 2 bases, with 14 bases separating them. This CDR3 contains 16 residues. Germline loops: CDR1 SGHVS, CDR2 FNYEAQ. CDR3 amino acids: CASSLEAVHIQETQYF. DNA of the CDR3: TGTGCCAGCAGCTTAGAAGCGGTCCACATTCAAGAGACCCAGTACTTC. Full variable domain (outside the CDR3, taken from reference TRBV7-6 and TRBJ2-5): GAGVSQSPRYKVTKRGQDVALRCDPISGHVSLYWYRQALGQGPEFLTYFNYEAQQDKSGLPNDRFSAERPEGSISTLTIQRTEQRDSAMYRCASSLEAVHIQETQYFGPGTRLLVL.

This clonotype was counted a few times. The chain employs TRBV29-1 and TRBJ2-3, with D perhaps matching TRBD1 (6 bases). The germline V gene encodes CDR1 SQVTM and CDR2 ANQGSEA. The V and J ends lost 3 bases and 0 bases respectively, with 13 bases between them. This CDR3 has 15 residues. The CDR3 loop is CSVDTRRGSTDTQYF. The CDR3 coding sequence is TGCAGCGTTGATACGAGAAGGGGGAGCACAGATACGCAGTATTTT.

The chain has TRBV10-2 and TRBJ1-1; no definite D call. Germline V gene lookup returns CDR1 WSHSY and CDR2 SAAADI. Trimming took off 6 bases at V and 1 base at J, with 12 bases between the two ends. This CDR3 region has 14 residues. CDR3 region: CASRVGVGNTEAFF. The CDR3 DNA reads TGCGCCAGCAGGGTGGGTGTCGGGAACACTGAAGCTTTCTTT.

The rearrangement joins TRBV19 to TRBJ1-1; D ambiguous. The V gene's germline CDR1 is LNHDA and CDR2 SQIVND (reference sequence). CDR3 length: 13 amino acids. The V and J ends lost 7 bases and 6 bases respectively, with 15 bases between them. CDR3 loop: CASIPVGGPEAFF. The CDR3 coding sequence is TGTGCCAGTATTCCGGTGGGCGGGCCTGAAGCTTTCTTT.

This chain uses TRBV20-1 with TRBJ1-2; 7 nucleotides agree with TRBD1. The CDR3 extends over 17 amino acids. Trimming took 1 base from V and 5 from J; bases not matched to a gene: 16. The germline gives CDR1 DFQATT, CDR2 SNEGSKA (reference sequence). Here the CDR3 DNA reads TGCAGTGCTAGAGCCCCCAAAAGGGGGCGGGCCCGGTATGGCTACACCTTC. This translates into CSARAPKRGRARYGYTF.

The chain uses TRBV5-5 and TRBJ1-1; D unresolved. Germline V gene sequence: CDR1 SGHKS, CDR2 YYEKEE (reference sequence). The CDR3 sequence is 14 residues long. V shed 0 bases and J shed 1 base, with 7 bases lying between them. CDR3 amino acids: CASSLAVANTEAFF. As DNA, the CDR3 is TGTGCCAGCAGCTTGGCCGTAGCGAACACTGAAGCTTTCTTT. The full variable domain, with the rest looked up from reference TRBV5-5 and TRBJ1-1, is DAGVTQSPTHLIKTRGQQVTLRCSPISGHKSVSWYQQVLGQGPQFIFQYYEKEERGRGNFPDRFSARQFPNYSSELNVNALLLGDSALYLCASSLAVANTEAFFGQGTRLTVV.

CDR3: CASSEARTGARNQPQHF. The CDR3 DNA follows: TGTGCCAGCAGTGAAGCACGAACAGGGGCTAGAAATCAGCCCCAGCATTTT. The chain uses TRBV6-1 and TRBJ1-5, with 7 bases that match TRBD1. V was clipped by 0 bases and J by 4 bases; unmatched bases: 9. The V gene's germline CDR1 is MNHNS and CDR2 SASEGT. The length of the CDR3 is 17 residues.

This chain links TRBV11-2 with TRBJ1-4, with D unresolved. There are 16 residues in the CDR3. Germline CDR1 SGHAT, CDR2 FQNNGV. The germline V and J ends were trimmed by 5 bases and 6 bases, with 19 bases remaining between them. CDR3 DNA: TGTGCCAGCAGCCGATCCAACAGCGTCCAGTATGAAAAACTGTTTTTT. Residues: CASSRSNSVQYEKLFF. Looking up the rest from reference TRBV11-2 and TRBJ1-4 gives the full variable domain: EAGVAQSPRYKIIEKRQSVAFWCNPISGHATLYWYQQILGQGPKLLIQFQNNGVVDDSQLPKDRFSAERLKGVDSTLKIQPAKLEDSAVYLCASSRSNSVQYEKLFFGSGTQLSVL.

In its sample, this clonotype was seen many times. The J gene is TRBJ1-2, the V gene TRBV7-9; D unclear. This CDR3 is 15 amino acids long. Germline V gene data show CDR1 as SEHNR and CDR2 as FQNEAQ (reference sequence). V was pared by 2 bases and J by 7 bases, with 17 bases between. The CDR3 here is CASSLTVGRRLGYTF. For the CDR3, the DNA is TGTGCCAGCAGCTTAACGGTCGGACGTCGGCTTGGCTACACCTTC. Full variable domain (remainder filled in from reference TRBV7-9 and TRBJ1-2): DTGVSQNPRHKITKRGQNVTFRCDPISEHNRLYWYRQTLGQGPEFLTYFQNEAQLEKSRLLSDRFSAERPKGSFSTLEIQRTEQGDSAMYLCASSLTVGRRLGYTFGSGTRLTVV.

The V call is TRBV2, the J call TRBJ2-7, with a possible D match to TRBD1 (6 bases). Trimming took 10 bases from V and 1 from J, leaving 14 bases between them. Germline CDR1 SNHLY, CDR2 FYNNEI. The CDR3 is 13 amino acids. The CDR3 bases are TGTGCCATAAGGACAGACCGATCCTACGAGCAGTACTTC. Its translation: CAIRTDRSYEQYF. The entire variable domain, with the rest obtained from reference TRBV2 and TRBJ2-7, is as follows: EPEVTQTPSHQVTQMGQEVILRCVPISNHLYFYWYRQILGQKVEFLVSFYNNEISEKSEIFDDQFSVERPDGSNFTLKIRSTKLEDSAMYFCAIRTDRSYEQYFGPGTRLTVT.

This clonotype was recorded at least ten times. This chain connects TRBV7-6 to TRBJ2-1; 12 bases map to TRBD2. V was clipped by 5 bases and J by 7 bases; unmatched bases: 9. Germline lookup yields CDR1 SGHVS and CDR2 FNYEAQ. The CDR3 length is 16 residues. The CDR3 sequence: CASSPPSGRAINEQFF. The CDR3 bases are TGTGCCAGCAGCCCCCCTAGCGGGAGGGCCATAAATGAGCAGTTCTTC. The full variable domain, with the rest looked up from reference TRBV7-6 and TRBJ2-1, is GAGVSQSPRYKVTKRGQDVALRCDPISGHVSLYWYRQALGQGPEFLTYFNYEAQQDKSGLPNDRFSAERPEGSISTLTIQRTEQRDSAMYRCASSPPSGRAINEQFFGPGTRLTVL.

This clonotype was observed a few times. As DNA, the CDR3 is TGTGCCAGCAGTCCCTGGAGCTACGAGCAGTACTTC. Translating gives CASSPWSYEQYF. This chain links TRBV6-6 with TRBJ2-7; no firm D call. Trimming took 5 bases from V and 3 from J, leaving 8 bases between them. CDR3 length: 12 residues. Germline V gene sequence: CDR1 MNHNY, CDR2 SVGAGI (reference sequence).

The chain has TRBV27 and TRBJ2-5; 7 positions match TRBD1. From germline, CDR1 is MNHEY and CDR2 SMNVEV (reference sequence). This CDR3 comprises 15 residues. V was pared by 4 bases and J by 1 base, with 6 bases of the junction left unmatched. Here the CDR3 DNA reads TGTGCCAGCAGTTCGGTCACAGGGGCCCAAGAGACCCAGTACTTC. Its protein is CASSSVTGAQETQYF.

The chain recombines TRBV11-2 with TRBJ2-5; possibly TRBD2 for D (5 bases). Germline V CDR1 and CDR2: SGHAT, FQNNGV. This CDR3 spans 15 amino acids. V shed 1 base and J shed 5 bases, with 14 bases lying between them. The CDR3 loop is CASSLVTGIWETQYF. The CDR3 DNA sequence: TGTGCCAGCAGCTTAGTTACGGGGATTTGGGAGACCCAGTACTTC.

V and J are TRBV29-1 and TRBJ2-1, with unresolved D. The V gene lost 4 bases and the J gene lost 0 bases, with 7 bases spanning the gap. The CDR3 covers 13 residues. The germline gives CDR1 SQVTM, CDR2 ANQGSEA. The CDR3 sequence is CSVAPSSYNEQFF. Here the CDR3 DNA reads TGCAGCGTTGCACCGAGCTCCTACAATGAGCAGTTCTTC.

This clonotype was seen more than once but under ten times. The chain recombines TRBV9 with TRBJ1-1; D uncertain. The CDR3 is 13 residues long. The V end lost 0 bases, the J end lost 4 bases, and 7 bases lay between the germline ends. Germline V gene lookup returns CDR1 SGDLS and CDR2 YYNGEE. CDR3 in amino acids: CASSVAPGTEAFF. As DNA, the CDR3 is TGTGCCAGCAGCGTAGCTCCGGGCACTGAAGCTTTCTTT. The full variable domain, with the rest looked up from reference TRBV9 and TRBJ1-1, is DSGVTQTPKHLITATGQRVTLRCSPRSGDLSVYWYQQSLDQGLQFLIQYYNGEERAKGNILERFSAQQFPDLHSELNLSSLELGDSALYFCASSVAPGTEAFFGQGTRLTVV.

The V gene is TRBV20-1, the J gene TRBJ1-1; D is ambiguous. In germline, CDR1 is DFQATT, CDR2 SNEGSKA (reference sequence). The CDR3 contains 14 residues. Trimming removed 6 bases at V and 0 bases at J, with 14 bases between. Here the CDR3 reads CSALRGKMNTEAFF. In DNA, the CDR3 is TGCAGTGCGCTACGCGGCAAGATGAACACTGAAGCTTTCTTT.

This clonotype was observed once. An end of the junction does not agree with germline; a read error may underlie this. This rearrangement joins TRBV7-9 to TRBJ1-3; D possibly corresponds to TRBD1 (5 bases). Germline V CDR1 and CDR2: SEHNR, FQNEAQ (reference sequence). The CDR3 runs 11 residues. The CDR3 is CASTTLPTVGF. In nucleotides, the CDR3 is TGTGCCAGCACTACTCTCCCGACAGTAGGATTT.

The V call is TRBV6-5, the J call TRBJ1-5, with 7 bases lining up with TRBD1. Germline V gene sequence: CDR1 MNHEY, CDR2 SVGAGI. After removal of 2 bases from V and 1 base from J, the junction contained 5 bases not matched to a gene. The CDR3 covers 16 residues. The CDR3 sequence: CASSYGPQGSNQPQHF. The CDR3 DNA reads TGTGCCAGCAGTTACGGACCACAGGGGAGCAATCAGCCCCAGCATTTT.

The genes are TRBV19 and TRBJ1-1; D might be TRBD1 (5 bases). This CDR3 comprises 13 residues. Germline V lookup: CDR1 LNHDA, CDR2 SQIVND (reference sequence). V lost 5 bases, J lost 12 bases, and 19 bases lay in between. For the CDR3, the DNA is TGTGCCAGTAGTTCCCGGGGGAGTGAGAGACCTTTCTTT. Its translation is CASSSRGSERPFF. Looking up the rest from reference TRBV19 and TRBJ1-1 gives the full variable domain: DGGITQSPKYLFRKEGQNVTLSCEQNLNHDAMYWYRQDPGQGLRLIYYSQIVNDFQKGDIAEGYSVSREKKESFPLTVTSAQKNPTAFYLCASSSRGSERPFFGQGTRLTVV.